One sample yielded the 30 T cell receptor beta chains listed below, sequenced in a study of cytomegalovirus exposure and HLA in healthy donors. Sequencing used immunoSEQ multiplex PCR; TCRdb keeps in-frame clones, though not all of them. The top ten hold 1.5% to 2% of the sample, which has more than 110,000 clones, 94% seen once. The sequenced material came from PBMCs. The receptors derive from a man aged 18 to 29 in good health and CMV-seropositive.

This chain links TRBV29-1 with TRBJ2-1; TRBD1 aligns across 7 bases. Germline CDR1 is SQVTM and CDR2 is ANQGSEA. The CDR3 has 14 amino acids. V shed 7 bases and J 5 bases; nucleotides not matched to a gene: 11. The DNA of the CDR3 is TGCAGCGCCCCGGTCCAGGGGGACAACAATGAGCAGTTCTTC. Translated, it gives CSAPVQGDNNEQFF.

This clone has a single count. The rearrangement uses TRBV15 and TRBJ2-5; 7 bases map to TRBD1. The CDR3 is made up of 17 amino acids. Germline CDR1 and CDR2: LNHNV and YYDKDF (reference sequence). V gave up 0 bases and J gave up 4 bases; unmatched junction bases: 11. CDR3 DNA sequence: TGTGCCACCAGCAGAGAACTTCCCACAGGGGCTCCAGAGACCCAGTACTTC. As protein: CATSRELPTGAPETQYF.

The chain is built from TRBV2 and TRBJ2-2; 11 bases line up with TRBD1. The CDR3 sequence is 15 residues long. The V and J ends lost 7 bases and 3 bases, in that order; junction bases with no gene match: 4. Germline CDR1 SNHLY, CDR2 FYNNEI. The CDR3, as DNA: TGTGCCAGCACCGGACAGGGGGCTTACACCGGGGAGCTGTTTTTT. Encoded protein: CASTGQGAYTGELFF.

The chain joins TRBV5-1 to TRBJ1-1; 7 positions agree with TRBD1. Germline V CDR1 and CDR2: SGHRS, YFSETQ. The trim removed 4 bases at V and 1 base at J, leaving 7 bases unmatched. The CDR3 is 15 amino acids. CDR3 DNA: TGCGCCAGCAGCCCTCGGGAGGGGGCGAACACTGAAGCTTTCTTT. Its translation is CASSPREGANTEAFF.

This clone has just one count. V gene TRBV29-1 combines with J gene TRBJ2-3; 7 nucleotides line up with TRBD2. V gave up 4 bases and J gave up 11 bases; unmatched junction bases: 15. CDR1 SQVTM and CDR2 ANQGSEA come from the germline V gene. The CDR3 loop spans 14 amino acids. CDR3 in amino acids: CSVAWTSPSGGQYF. The CDR3 bases are TGCAGCGTTGCTTGGACTAGTCCTTCTGGAGGGCAGTATTTT.

This chain uses TRBV18 with TRBJ2-2; 9 bases agree with TRBD2. Unmatched junction bases numbered 6, after V lost 2 bases and J lost 5 bases. The CDR3 sequence is 16 residues long. Germline-derived CDR1 and CDR2 are KGHSH and LQKENI. The CDR3 reads CASSPGIAGETGELFF. CDR3 DNA: TGTGCCAGCTCACCAGGGATAGCGGGAGAAACCGGGGAGCTGTTTTTT.

The genes are TRBV6-6 and TRBJ1-2; 8 bases align to TRBD1. CDR1 is MNHNY and CDR2 is SVGAGI in the germline V gene (reference sequence). J was trimmed by 3 bases and V by 6 bases; bases with no gene match: 9. The CDR3 is made up of 15 amino acids. The CDR3 loop reads CASSLGQGGHYGYTF. CDR3 bases: TGTGCCAGCAGCCTTGGACAGGGAGGACACTATGGCTACACCTTC.

The gene calls are TRBV5-6 and TRBJ2-6; a possible D gene is TRBD2 (7 bases). This CDR3 contains 19 residues. Germline CDR1 is SGHDT and CDR2 is YYEEEE. V shed 4 bases and J shed 5 bases, with 25 bases lying between them. The CDR3 DNA sequence: TGTGCCAGCAGCCCAAGACCCGGGACAAAGGGACTATGGGCCAACGTCCTGACTTTC. Its protein is CASSPRPGTKGLWANVLTF.

This sequence joins TRBV6-5 and TRBJ2-5, with D perhaps matching TRBD2 (6 bases). Germline loops: CDR1 MNHEY, CDR2 SVGAGI. With 6 bases removed from V and 9 bases from J, the gap between germline ends came to 20 bases. This CDR3 contains 14 residues. CDR3 DNA sequence: TGTGCCAGCAGCCAAATGGGGGTCCGGGGGTCCCAGTACTTC. This codes for CASSQMGVRGSQYF.

This sequence joins TRBV2 and TRBJ2-1; 7 positions match TRBD2. Germline values: CDR1 SNHLY, CDR2 FYNNEI. The J segment lost 8 bases and the V segment lost 4 bases, leaving 11 bases of the junction unmatched. The CDR3 is 15 residues long. CDR3: CASSGGGGPRDEQFF. The CDR3 DNA sequence: TGTGCCAGCAGTGGGGGGGGAGGGCCTCGAGATGAGCAGTTCTTC.

This clone came up once. A junction end diverges from the germline sequence, so it may reflect a read error. The rearrangement links TRBV28 to TRBJ2-1; 16 bases map to TRBD2. This CDR3 contains 14 residues. The germline gives CDR1 MDHEN, CDR2 SYDVKM. For the CDR3, the DNA is TGTGCCAGCAGGGCTGAGGGACTAGCGGGAGGGCCTATCTTC. This codes for CASRAEGLAGGPIF.

The CDR3 is CAWIRGGEDGYTF. DNA for the CDR3: TGTGCCTGGATCCGAGGGGGCGAGGATGGCTACACCTTC. The V gene is TRBV30, the J gene TRBJ1-2; 7 bases match TRBD1. Germline V gives CDR1 GTSNPN, CDR2 SVGIG (reference sequence). The CDR3 spans 13 residues. J lost 6 bases, V lost 4 bases, and 8 bases had no gene match.

The CDR3 region is CASNGGAGGPAQYF. In nucleotides, the CDR3 is TGTGCCAGCAACGGTGGGGCGGGGGGCCCGGCCCAGTACTTC. The V gene is TRBV2, the J gene TRBJ2-5; 8 bases agree with TRBD2. The V and J ends lost 7 bases and 9 bases, in that order; junction bases with no gene match: 13. This CDR3 has 14 residues. Germline loops: CDR1 SNHLY, CDR2 FYNNEI.

A note on this clone: This specimen includes other DNA sequences encoding the same CDR3. The gene calls are TRBV30 and TRBJ2-5; D remains unclear. Germline CDR1 reads GTSNPN; CDR2 reads SVGIG (reference sequence). V was trimmed by 0 bases and J by 0 bases, leaving 11 bases between them. The CDR3 is made up of 15 amino acids. CDR3 residues: CAWSVQRVYQETQYF. The CDR3 DNA reads TGTGCCTGGAGTGTACAACGGGTGTACCAAGAGACCCAGTACTTC.

The CDR3 DNA sequence: TGTGCCAATGCGGCTAGCGGGAGAACGAGTGAGCAGTTCTTC. Protein product: CANAASGRTSEQFF. The chain employs TRBV10-3 and TRBJ2-1, with TRBD2 matching 10 bases. The germline V gene encodes CDR1 ENHRY and CDR2 SYGVKD. V shed 10 bases and J 9 bases; nucleotides not matched to a gene: 12. The CDR3 is 14 residues long.

This clone came up once. This chain uses TRBV10-3 with TRBJ2-7; maybe TRBD2 (5 bases). The germline V gene encodes CDR1 ENHRY and CDR2 SYGVKD. CDR3 size: 13 residues. The ends were cut back, 6 bases at V and 6 bases at J, with 15 bases in the middle. The CDR3: CAISPLGLFEQYF. The CDR3 nucleotides are TGTGCCATCAGCCCCTTAGGACTTTTCGAGCAGTACTTC.

The J gene is TRBJ2-7, the V gene TRBV5-1; 7 bases line up with TRBD1. The CDR3 consists of 14 residues. The junction had 3 bases not matched to a gene; V was cut back by 0 bases and J by 3 bases. CDR1 SGHRS and CDR2 YFSETQ come from the germline V gene. This CDR3 reads CASSLEAGGYEQYF. In DNA, the CDR3 is TGCGCCAGCAGCTTGGAGGCAGGGGGCTACGAGCAGTACTTC.

The CDR3 region is CASSPHRGLGLEQFF. DNA of the CDR3: TGTGCCAGCAGCCCTCACCGGGGATTGGGACTTGAGCAGTTCTTC. The J gene is TRBJ2-1, the V gene TRBV9; D possibly corresponds to TRBD2 (6 bases). There are 15 residues in the CDR3. Per germline, CDR1 SGDLS and CDR2 YYNGEE. Trimming left V 4 bases short and J 9 bases short, with 20 bases between.

The rearrangement uses TRBV19 and TRBJ2-2; 11 bases map to TRBD2. Trimming cost V 6 bases and J 3 bases; bases outside gene matches: 9. Per germline, CDR1 LNHDA and CDR2 SQIVND (reference sequence). There are 17 residues in the CDR3. This chain's CDR3 is CASSYSGRAADTGELFF. The CDR3 nucleotides are TGTGCCAGTAGCTATAGCGGGAGGGCCGCGGACACCGGGGAGCTGTTTTTT. Full variable domain (rest looked up from reference TRBV19 and TRBJ2-2): DGGITQSPKYLFRKEGQNVTLSCEQNLNHDAMYWYRQDPGQGLRLIYYSQIVNDFQKGDIAEGYSVSREKKESFPLTVTSAQKNPTAFYLCASSYSGRAADTGELFFGEGSRLTVL.

The chain has TRBV9 and TRBJ2-2; 10 bases fit TRBD1. This CDR3 region has 15 residues. In germline, CDR1 is SGDLS, CDR2 YYNGEE. Trimming took 7 bases from V and 3 from J; bases not matched to a gene: 6. The DNA for the CDR3 is TGTGCCAGCGCCGGGACAGGGGTCGACACCGGGGAGCTGTTTTTT. Its protein product is CASAGTGVDTGELFF. The entire variable domain, with the rest obtained from reference TRBV9 and TRBJ2-2, is as follows: DSGVTQTPKHLITATGQRVTLRCSPRSGDLSVYWYQQSLDQGLQFLIQYYNGEERAKGNILERFSAQQFPDLHSELNLSSLELGDSALYFCASAGTGVDTGELFFGEGSRLTVL.

The DNA of the CDR3 is TGTGCTAGTGGTTTGGTGCCATCTTTCGGGACAGGGTACCAGCGGGACTCCTACAATGAGCAGTTCTTC. Translated: CASGLVPSFGTGYQRDSYNEQFF. This chain uses TRBV12-5 with TRBJ2-1; 9 positions agree with TRBD1. V dropped 0 bases and J dropped 0; count of bases not matched to a gene: 21. The CDR3 loop spans 23 amino acids. Per germline, CDR1 LGHNT and CDR2 FRNRAP.

The gene calls are TRBV5-4 and TRBJ2-1; 8 nucleotides align to TRBD2. Per germline, CDR1 SGHNT and CDR2 YYREEE (reference sequence). CDR3 length: 14 amino acids. Germline trimming cut 1 base from V and 7 bases from J; bases unmatched to any gene: 4. In DNA form, the CDR3 reads TGTGCCAGCAGCTTGAAGCGGGAGATAAATGAGCAGTTCTTC. It codes for CASSLKREINEQFF.

The J gene is TRBJ2-5, the V gene TRBV5-4; weak D call: TRBD2 (5 bases). This CDR3 region has 14 residues. The germline V gene has CDR1 SGHNT and CDR2 YYREEE (reference sequence). Trimming cost V 4 bases and J 7 bases, with 17 bases left between them. For the CDR3, the DNA is TGTGCCAGCAGCCCTCGGACCCAAGAGGGGACCCAGTACTTC. It translates to CASSPRTQEGTQYF.

The chain recombines TRBV7-9 with TRBJ2-2; 12 nucleotides align to TRBD2. The CDR3 consists of 17 residues. The V segment lost 3 bases and the J segment 6 bases; nucleotides outside the gene matches: 8. CDR1 and CDR2 from the germline V gene are SEHNR and FQNEAQ (reference sequence). The CDR3 region is CASSFSSGRGRAGELFF. CDR3 in DNA: TGTGCCAGCAGCTTCTCTAGCGGGAGGGGAAGAGCCGGGGAGCTGTTTTTT.

This chain connects TRBV7-9 to TRBJ2-7; the D gene is possibly TRBD1 (6 bases). V lost 8 bases and J lost 2, with 10 bases in between. Germline loops: CDR1 SEHNR, CDR2 FQNEAQ (reference sequence). The length of the CDR3 is 12 residues. The CDR3 DNA follows: TGTGCCAGCTGGGACACCCCCTACGAGCAGTACTTC. Translation gives CASWDTPYEQYF. Complete variable domain (other parts from reference TRBV7-9 and TRBJ2-7): DTGVSQNPRHKITKRGQNVTFRCDPISEHNRLYWYRQTLGQGPEFLTYFQNEAQLEKSRLLSDRFSAERPKGSFSTLEIQRTEQGDSAMYLCASWDTPYEQYFGPGTRLTVT.

The CDR3: CASSSGYEQFF. The CDR3, as DNA: TGTGCCAGCAGTTCAGGATATGAGCAGTTCTTC. V gene TRBV28 combines with J gene TRBJ2-1; D is uncertain. The germline gives CDR1 MDHEN, CDR2 SYDVKM. Deletions cut 4 bases from V and 8 bases from J, with 6 bases between. The CDR3 totals 11 residues.

The rearrangement uses TRBV5-1 and TRBJ2-5; TRBD2 might be the D (6 bases). Germline lookup yields CDR1 SGHRS and CDR2 YFSETQ. This CDR3 has 16 amino acids. The germline V and J ends were trimmed by 2 bases and 2 bases, with 16 bases remaining between them. CDR3 DNA sequence: TGCGCCAGCAGCTTAGGGCCTAGCGAGAGACAAGAGACCCAGTACTTC. Amino acids: CASSLGPSERQETQYF. The full variable domain, in which reference TRBV5-1 and TRBJ2-5 provide the parts outside the CDR3, is KAGVTQTPRYLIKTRGQQVTLSCSPISGHRSVSWYQQTPGQGLQFLFEYFSETQRNKGNFPGRFSGRQFSNSRSEMNVSTLELGDSALYLCASSLGPSERQETQYFGPGTRLLVL.

The chain recombines TRBV11-2 with TRBJ2-7, with D possibly being TRBD1 (8 bases). V dropped 7 bases and J dropped 2 bases, with 21 bases sitting between them. Looked up from germline, CDR1 is SGHAT and CDR2 is FQNNGV. The CDR3 consists of 16 residues. CDR3 loop: CASNQGAGRTTYEQYF. In DNA form, the CDR3 reads TGTGCCAGCAACCAGGGGGCCGGGAGGACGACCTACGAGCAGTACTTC.

This chain links TRBV6-5 with TRBJ2-1; no definite D call. Per germline, CDR1 MNHEY and CDR2 SVGAGI. Trimming pared 2 bases from V and 9 bases from J, leaving 11 bases between. The CDR3 has 13 amino acids. The CDR3 region is CASSYTIAAEQFF. As DNA, the CDR3 is TGTGCCAGCAGTTACACCATAGCAGCTGAGCAGTTCTTC.

The chain links TRBV4-1 to TRBJ2-5, with TRBD2 matching over 9 bases. J gave up 4 bases and V 3 bases, and 9 bases lay outside the gene matches. The CDR3 has 16 amino acids. Germline values: CDR1 MGHRA, CDR2 YSYEKL. This CDR3 is CASSHGLAGEGETQYF. The CDR3 DNA follows: TGCGCCAGCAGCCACGGATTAGCGGGAGAGGGAGAGACCCAGTACTTC.